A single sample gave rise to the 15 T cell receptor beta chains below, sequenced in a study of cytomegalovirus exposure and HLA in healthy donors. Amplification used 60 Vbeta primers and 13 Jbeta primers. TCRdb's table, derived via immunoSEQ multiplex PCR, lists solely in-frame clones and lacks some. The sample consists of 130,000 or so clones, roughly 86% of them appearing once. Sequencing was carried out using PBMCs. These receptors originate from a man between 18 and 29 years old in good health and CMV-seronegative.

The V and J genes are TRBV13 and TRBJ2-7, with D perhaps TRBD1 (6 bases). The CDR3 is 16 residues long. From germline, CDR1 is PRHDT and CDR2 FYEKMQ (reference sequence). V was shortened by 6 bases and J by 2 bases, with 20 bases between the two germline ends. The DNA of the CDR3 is TGTGCCAGCAGATATACCGGGACACCAGGTACCTACGAGCAGTACTTC. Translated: CASRYTGTPGTYEQYF.

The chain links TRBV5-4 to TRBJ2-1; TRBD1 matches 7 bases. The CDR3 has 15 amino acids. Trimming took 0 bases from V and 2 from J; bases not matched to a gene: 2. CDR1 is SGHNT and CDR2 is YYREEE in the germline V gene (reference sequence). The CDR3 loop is CASSLAGTAYNEQFF. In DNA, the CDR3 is TGTGCCAGCAGCTTGGCCGGGACAGCCTACAATGAGCAGTTCTTC.

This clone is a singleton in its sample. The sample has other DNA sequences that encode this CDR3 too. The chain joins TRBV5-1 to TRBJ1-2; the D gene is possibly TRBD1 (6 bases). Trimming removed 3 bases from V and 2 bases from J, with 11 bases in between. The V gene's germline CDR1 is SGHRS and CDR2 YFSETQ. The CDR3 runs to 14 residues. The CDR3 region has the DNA TGCGCCAGCAGCTCCCTGACAGGAAACTATGGCTACACCTTC. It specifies CASSSLTGNYGYTF.

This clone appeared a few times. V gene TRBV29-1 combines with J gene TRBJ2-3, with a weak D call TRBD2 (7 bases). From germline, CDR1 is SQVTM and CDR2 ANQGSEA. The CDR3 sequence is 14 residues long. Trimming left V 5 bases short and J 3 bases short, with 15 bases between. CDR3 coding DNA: TGCAGCGTTCCTGGCGGGGGCCCGACAGATACGCAGTATTTT. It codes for CSVPGGGPTDTQYF.

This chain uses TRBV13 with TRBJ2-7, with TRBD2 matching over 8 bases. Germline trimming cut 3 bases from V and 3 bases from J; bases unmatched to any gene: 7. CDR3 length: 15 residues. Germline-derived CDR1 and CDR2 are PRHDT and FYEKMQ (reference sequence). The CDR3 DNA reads TGTGCCAGCAGCTTTCAGAGCGGGGGTCGCTACGAGCAGTACTTC. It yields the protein CASSFQSGGRYEQYF.

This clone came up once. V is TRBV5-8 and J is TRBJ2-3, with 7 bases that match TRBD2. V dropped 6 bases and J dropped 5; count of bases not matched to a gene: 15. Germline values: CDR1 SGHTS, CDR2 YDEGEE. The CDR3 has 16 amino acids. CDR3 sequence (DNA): TGTGCCAGCAACAGACCCTCTATGACGGGGGGAGATACGCAGTATTTT. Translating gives CASNRPSMTGGDTQYF.

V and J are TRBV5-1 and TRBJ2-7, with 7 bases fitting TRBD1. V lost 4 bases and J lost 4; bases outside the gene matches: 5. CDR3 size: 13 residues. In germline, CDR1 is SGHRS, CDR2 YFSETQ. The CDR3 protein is CASSTRGRYEQYF. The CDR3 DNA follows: TGCGCCAGCAGCACGAGGGGGCGGTACGAGCAGTACTTC.

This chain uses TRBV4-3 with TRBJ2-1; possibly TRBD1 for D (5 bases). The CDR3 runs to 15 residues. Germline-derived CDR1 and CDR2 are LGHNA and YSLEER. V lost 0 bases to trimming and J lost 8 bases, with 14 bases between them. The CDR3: CASSQDSRVSDEQFF. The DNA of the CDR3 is TGCGCCAGCAGCCAAGATTCCAGGGTAAGCGATGAGCAGTTCTTC.

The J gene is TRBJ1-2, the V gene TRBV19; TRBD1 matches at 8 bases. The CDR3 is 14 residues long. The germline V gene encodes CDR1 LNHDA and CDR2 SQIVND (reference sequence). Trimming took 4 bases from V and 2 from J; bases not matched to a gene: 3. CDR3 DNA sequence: TGTGCCAGTAGTACTAGGACAGGGAACTATGGCTACACCTTC. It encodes CASSTRTGNYGYTF.

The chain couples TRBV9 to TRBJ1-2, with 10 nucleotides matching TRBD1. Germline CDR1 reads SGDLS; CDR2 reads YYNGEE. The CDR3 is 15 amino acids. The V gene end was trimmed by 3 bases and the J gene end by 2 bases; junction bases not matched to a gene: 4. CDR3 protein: CASSGGQGVNYGYTF. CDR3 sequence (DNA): TGTGCCAGCAGCGGCGGACAGGGGGTCAACTATGGCTACACCTTC.

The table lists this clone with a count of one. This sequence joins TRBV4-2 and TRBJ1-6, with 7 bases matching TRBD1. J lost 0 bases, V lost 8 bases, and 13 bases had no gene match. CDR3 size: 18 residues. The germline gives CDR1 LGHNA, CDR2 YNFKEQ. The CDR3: CASRRRGQINSYNSPLHF. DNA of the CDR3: TGTGCCAGCCGCCGTAGGGGACAGATTAACTCCTATAATTCACCCCTCCACTTT.

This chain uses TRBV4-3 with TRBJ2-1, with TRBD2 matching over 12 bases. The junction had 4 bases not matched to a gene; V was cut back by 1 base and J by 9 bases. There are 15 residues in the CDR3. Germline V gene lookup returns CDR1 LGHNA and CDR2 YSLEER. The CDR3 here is CASSQASGGASEQFF. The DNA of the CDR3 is TGCGCCAGCAGCCAAGCTAGCGGGGGGGCTAGTGAGCAGTTCTTC.

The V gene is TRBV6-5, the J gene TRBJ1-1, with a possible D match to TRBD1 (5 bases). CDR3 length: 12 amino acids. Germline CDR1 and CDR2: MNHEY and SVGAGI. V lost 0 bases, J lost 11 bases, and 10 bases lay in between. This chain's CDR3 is CASSYSQGEAFF. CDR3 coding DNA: TGTGCCAGCAGTTACTCTCAGGGTGAGGCTTTCTTT.

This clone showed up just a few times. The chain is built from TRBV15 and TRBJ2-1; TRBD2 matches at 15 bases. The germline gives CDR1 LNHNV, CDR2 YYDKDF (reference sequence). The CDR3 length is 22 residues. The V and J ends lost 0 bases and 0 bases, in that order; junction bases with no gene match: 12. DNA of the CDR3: TGTGCCACCAGCAGAGATGCTGGGACTAGCGGGGGGTTAGTCAGCTCCTACAATGAGCAGTTCTTC. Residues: CATSRDAGTSGGLVSSYNEQFF.

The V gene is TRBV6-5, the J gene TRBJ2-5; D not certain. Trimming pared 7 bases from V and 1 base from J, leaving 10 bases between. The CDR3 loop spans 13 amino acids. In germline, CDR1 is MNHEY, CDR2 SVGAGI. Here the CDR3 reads CASKNSLQETQYF. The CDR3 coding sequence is TGTGCCAGCAAGAACAGTCTCCAAGAGACCCAGTACTTC.